The rows below give T cell receptor beta chains drawn from one sample of a study of T cells in Graves' hyperthyroidism and ophthalmopathy. A single record per CDR3 protein comes from TCRdb applying MiXCR to the multiplex PCR reads. The top ten clones hold 30% to 40% of a sample with around 300,000 distinct CDR3 sequences, 12% to 15% of them seen once. Sequencing used blood. The receptors shown here come from a woman in her thirties or forties with Graves' ophthalmopathy. The CDR3 runs from the conserved cysteine through the conserved F or W. The D gene is left open where the match is weak. Clone sizes are given selectively: once, few, many, or a class where the clone is expanded.

CDR3 protein: CASSPSARTDTQYF
CDR3 DNA: TGTGCCAGCTCCCCTTCCGCCCGGACAGATACGCAGTATTTT
V gene: TRBV6-1
clone size: many
J gene: TRBJ2-3
D gene: NA
CDR3 length: 14

CDR3 protein: CASNAGGAGYGYTF
CDR3 DNA: TGTGCCAGCAATGCAGGGGGCGCTGGGTATGGCTACACCTTC
V gene: TRBV3-1
clone size: NA
J gene: TRBJ1-2
D gene: TRBD1
CDR3 length: 14

CDR3 protein: CASSQGRLAGSLGGYTF
CDR3 DNA: TGTGCCAGCAGCCAAGGCCGTCTGGCAGGGAGCCTGGGCGGCTACACCTTC
V gene: TRBV4-2
clone size: NA
J gene: TRBJ1-2
D gene: NA
CDR3 length: 17

CDR3 protein: CASSQGTSGNTGELFF
CDR3 DNA: TGTGCCAGCAGCCAGGGGACTAGCGGTAACACCGGGGAGCTGTTTTTT
V gene: TRBV7-2
clone size: NA
J gene: TRBJ2-2
D gene: TRBD2
CDR3 length: 16

CDR3 protein: CASTGTARGDTQYF
CDR3 DNA: TGTGCCAGCACTGGGACAGCTAGGGGGGATACGCAGTATTTT
V gene: TRBV28
clone size: many
J gene: TRBJ2-3
D gene: TRBD1
CDR3 length: 14

CDR3 protein: CASSLWTSYDEQYF
CDR3 DNA: TGTGCCAGCAGCCTATGGACATCCTACGACGAGCAGTACTTC
V gene: TRBV2
clone size: many
J gene: TRBJ2-7
D gene: NA
CDR3 length: 14

CDR3 protein: CASSPQIQGAGTEAFF
CDR3 DNA: TGTGCCAGCAGTCCCCAAATTCAGGGGGCAGGGACTGAAGCTTTCTTT
V gene: TRBV2
clone size: many
J gene: TRBJ1-1
D gene: TRBD1
CDR3 length: 16

CDR3 protein: CSALLLSVRGEAFF
CDR3 DNA: TGCAGTGCTCTGCTTCTTTCCGTCAGGGGCGAAGCTTTCTTT
V gene: TRBV20-1
clone size: NA
J gene: TRBJ1-1
D gene: NA
CDR3 length: 14

CDR3 protein: CSAGVAYGYTF
CDR3 DNA: TGCAGTGCGGGGGTTGCCTATGGCTACACCTTC
V gene: TRBV20-1
clone size: many
J gene: TRBJ1-2
D gene: NA
CDR3 length: 11

CDR3 protein: CASSQLTDSGANVLTF
CDR3 DNA: TGTGCCAGCAGTCAACTGACAGACTCTGGGGCCAACGTCCTGACTTTC
V gene: TRBV6-1
clone size: NA
J gene: TRBJ2-6
D gene: NA
CDR3 length: 16

CDR3 protein: CSARILAGAYNEQFF
CDR3 DNA: TGCAGTGCTAGAATCCTAGCGGGGGCCTACAATGAGCAGTTCTTC
V gene: TRBV20-1
clone size: many
J gene: TRBJ2-1
D gene: TRBD2
CDR3 length: 15

CDR3 protein: CASRNSDREEGKLFF
CDR3 DNA: TGTGCCAGCCGAAATTCGGACAGGGAGGAGGGAAAACTGTTTTTT
V gene: TRBV6-1
clone size: many
J gene: TRBJ1-4
D gene: TRBD1
CDR3 length: 15

CDR3 protein: CASSSRRISSYEQYF
CDR3 DNA: TGTGCCAGCAGCTCGAGAAGAATAAGCTCCTACGAGCAGTACTTC
V gene: TRBV7-8
clone size: many
J gene: TRBJ2-7
D gene: NA
CDR3 length: 15

CDR3 protein: CASRPRGGTSTDTQYF
CDR3 DNA: TGTGCCAGCAGACCCCGCGGGGGGACTAGCACAGATACGCAGTATTTT
V gene: TRBV7-9
clone size: NA
J gene: TRBJ2-3
D gene: TRBD2
CDR3 length: 16

CDR3 protein: CSATRGTDTQYF
CDR3 DNA: TGCAGTGCTACAAGGGGCACAGATACGCAGTATTTT
V gene: TRBV20-1
clone size: many
J gene: TRBJ2-3
D gene: NA
CDR3 length: 12

CDR3 protein: CATQHASGNTIYF
CDR3 DNA: TGTGCCACCCAGCACGCCTCTGGAAACACCATATATTTT
V gene: TRBV15
clone size: few
J gene: TRBJ1-3
D gene: NA
CDR3 length: 13

CDR3 protein: CASSEALGGGSSPLHF
CDR3 DNA: TGTGCCAGCAGTGAAGCGCTTGGGGGCGGATCCTCACCCCTCCACTTT
V gene: TRBV2
clone size: many
J gene: TRBJ1-6
D gene: NA
CDR3 length: 16

CDR3 protein: CSVEGEINLNYGYTF
CDR3 DNA: TGCAGCGTTGAGGGGGAGATAAACCTAAACTATGGCTACACCTTC
V gene: TRBV29-1
clone size: NA
J gene: TRBJ1-2
D gene: NA
CDR3 length: 15

CDR3 protein: CATSDLDVGTDTQYF
CDR3 DNA: TGTGCCACCAGTGATTTGGACGTAGGCACAGATACGCAGTATTTT
V gene: TRBV24-1
clone size: NA
J gene: TRBJ2-3
D gene: NA
CDR3 length: 15

CDR3 protein: CASSEGVVANSGNEQFF
CDR3 DNA: TGTGCCAGCAGTGAGGGTGTGGTAGCGAACTCGGGCAATGAGCAGTTCTTC
V gene: TRBV2
clone size: many
J gene: TRBJ2-1
D gene: NA
CDR3 length: 17

CDR3 protein: CSAVWTSERQYF
CDR3 DNA: TGCAGTGCCGTGTGGACTAGCGAACGGCAGTACTTC
V gene: TRBV20-1
clone size: few
J gene: TRBJ2-7
D gene: TRBD2
CDR3 length: 12

CDR3 protein: CSAPRDGVYEQYF
CDR3 DNA: TGCAGTGCGCCCCGGGACGGGGTCTACGAGCAGTACTTC
V gene: TRBV20-1
clone size: many
J gene: TRBJ2-7
D gene: NA
CDR3 length: 13

CDR3 protein: CASSDGRAMNTGELFF
CDR3 DNA: TGTGCCAGCAGTGACGGGAGGGCCATGAACACCGGGGAGCTGTTTTTT
V gene: TRBV6-4
clone size: many
J gene: TRBJ2-2
D gene: TRBD2
CDR3 length: 16

CDR3 protein: CATRAGGVADTQYF
CDR3 DNA: TGTGCCACCCGGGCGGGAGGCGTAGCGGATACGCAGTATTTT
V gene: TRBV24-1
clone size: few
J gene: TRBJ2-3
D gene: TRBD2
CDR3 length: 14

CDR3 protein: CSAGTSGKETQYF
CDR3 DNA: TGCAGTGCTGGGACTAGCGGTAAAGAGACCCAGTACTTC
V gene: TRBV20-1
clone size: NA
J gene: TRBJ2-5
D gene: TRBD2
CDR3 length: 13

CDR3 protein: CATSESSSGRRTGELFF
CDR3 DNA: TGTGCCACCAGTGAATCCAGTAGCGGGAGGAGGACCGGGGAGCTGTTTTTT
V gene: TRBV24-1
clone size: once
J gene: TRBJ2-2
D gene: TRBD2
CDR3 length: 17